Reported below is one T cell receptor beta chain. Clones were sequenced by immunoSEQ multiplex PCR, and TCRdb holds only the in-frame ones, with some missing. This sample has 73,000 or so clones, with approximately 87% found just once. The sample belongs to a study of T cell changes during pregnancy in multiple sclerosis. This CDR3 comprises 15 residues. With 3 bases clipped from V and 2 bases from J, the junction kept 2 bases outside the gene matches. Germline V gene sequence: CDR1 PRHDT, CDR2 FYEKMQ (reference sequence). This TCR was recovered from a female donor in good health, enrolled as a control in a pregnancy study. V usage is TRBV13 and J usage is TRBJ1-5, with 9 bases fitting TRBD1. Sequenced material: peripheral blood, taken after pregnancy. DNA of the CDR3: TGTGCCAGCAGCTTGGACAGGGGAGGCAATCAGCCCCAGCATTTT. It encodes CASSLDRGGNQPQHF.